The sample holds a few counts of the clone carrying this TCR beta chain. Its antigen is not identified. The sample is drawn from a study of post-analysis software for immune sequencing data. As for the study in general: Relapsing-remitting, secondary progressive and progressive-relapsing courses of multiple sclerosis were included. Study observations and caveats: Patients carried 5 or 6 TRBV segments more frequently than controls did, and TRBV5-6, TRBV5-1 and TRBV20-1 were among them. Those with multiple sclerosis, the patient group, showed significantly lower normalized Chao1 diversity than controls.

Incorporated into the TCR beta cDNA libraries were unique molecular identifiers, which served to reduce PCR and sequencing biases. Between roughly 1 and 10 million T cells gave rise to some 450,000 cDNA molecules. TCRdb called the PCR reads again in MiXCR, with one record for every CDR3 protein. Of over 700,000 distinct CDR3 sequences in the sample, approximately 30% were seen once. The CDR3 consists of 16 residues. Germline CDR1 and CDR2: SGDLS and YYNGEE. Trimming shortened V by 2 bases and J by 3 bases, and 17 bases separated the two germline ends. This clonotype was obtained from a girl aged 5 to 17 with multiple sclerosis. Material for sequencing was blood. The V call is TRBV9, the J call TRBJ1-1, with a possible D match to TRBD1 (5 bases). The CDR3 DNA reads TGTGCCAGCAGCGTGGAGAACGACAGTAAATACACTGAAGCTTTCTTT. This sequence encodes CASSVENDSKYTEAFF.